The rows below give T cell receptor beta chains drawn from one sample of a study of CD8+CD57+ T cells in acquired aplastic anemia. TCRdb used MiXCR to reprocess the reads, holding one entry per CDR3 protein. Of under 350,000 distinct CDR3 sequences listed, 45% to 65% are singletons. The material sequenced was sorted CD4+, CD8+, or CD8+CD57+ T cells (not recorded which) from PBMCs. The receptor source for this set is a human donor with aplastic anemia. CDR3s include the opening cysteine and the closing phenylalanine or tryptophan. A D gene is named only where the DNA matches it firmly. Clone size is not always given. Where it is, it says once, few, many or a class for expanded clones.

j_call d_call v_call clone_size cdr3_nt cdr3_aa
TRBJ1-5 NA TRBV15 many TGTGCCACCAGCAGCAGAGGACAGTCGCCCCAGCATTTT CATSSRGQSPQHF
TRBJ2-2 NA TRBV7-2 NA TGTGCCAGCGGTTACGAGCGGATAAGGAACACCGGGGAGCTGTTTTTT CASGYERIRNTGELFF
TRBJ2-3 TRBD2 TRBV7-9 NA TGTGCCAGCAGCTTAGCGGGAGGGCGAGATACGCAGTATTTT CASSLAGGRDTQYF
TRBJ2-1 NA TRBV9 many TGTGCCAGCAGCGTAGAAGCCGGACCGGGCCGCAGGAATAATGAGCAGTTCTTC CASSVEAGPGRRNNEQFF
TRBJ1-2 NA TRBV12-3/TRBV12-4 many TGTGCCAGCAGTTTAGGGGTACGCTATGGCTACACCTTC CASSLGVRYGYTF
TRBJ1-1 TRBD1 TRBV24-1 NA TGTGCCACCATGACAGGGGAGACGACTGAAGCTTTCTTT CATMTGETTEAFF
TRBJ2-1 NA TRBV5-1 few TGCGCCAGCAGGGATTCAGGGAGTTCCTACAATGAGCAGTTCTTC CASRDSGSSYNEQFF
TRBJ1-2 NA TRBV6-5 NA TGTGCCAGCAAAGAGGGATCCAACTATGGCTACACCTTC CASKEGSNYGYTF
TRBJ1-2 NA TRBV29-1 NA TGCAGCGTTGAGATATTTAACTATGGCTACACCTTC CSVEIFNYGYTF
TRBJ2-5 TRBD2 TRBV15 NA TGTGCCACCAGCAGCGGGACTAGCGGGAGCGGAAATTACTTC CATSSGTSGSGNYF
TRBJ1-6 NA TRBV20-1 many TGCAGTGCTAGATCCCTCAGCGAGAGCTCCTATAATTCACCCCTCCACTTT CSARSLSESSYNSPLHF
TRBJ2-7 TRBD2 TRBV20-1 once TGCAGTGTAGTCAGGACTAGCGGGAGGAGCTCCTACGAGCAGTACTTC CSVVRTSGRSSYEQYF
TRBJ1-5 NA TRBV15 NA TGTGCCACCAGCAGAGATCGGGGGGATCAGCCCCAGCATTTT CATSRDRGDQPQHF
TRBJ2-7 NA TRBV2 once TGTGCCAGCAACCTAGGGGGGCAGGACCGCTACGAGCAGTACTTC CASNLGGQDRYEQYF
TRBJ2-3 NA TRBV9 NA TGTGCCAGCAGCTCTGCCGGGACACGAGGCACAGATACGCAGTATTTT CASSSAGTRGTDTQYF
TRBJ1-1 NA TRBV7-8 NA TGTGCCAGCAGCTTAGAGGACACTTTAAACACTGAAGCTTTCTTT CASSLEDTLNTEAFF
TRBJ2-7 NA TRBV4-1 many TGCGCCAGCAGCCACGCACAGGGCTACGAGCAGTACTTC CASSHAQGYEQYF
TRBJ2-5 TRBD2 TRBV15 few TGTGCCACCAGCGTCGGACTAGCGGGAGAGGAGACCCAGTACTTC CATSVGLAGEETQYF
TRBJ1-2 NA TRBV9 many TGTGCCAGCAGCCCCGGGACGAGCTATGGCTACACCTTC CASSPGTSYGYTF
TRBJ2-7 NA TRBV12-3/TRBV12-4 NA TGTGCCAGCAGTCCAGGGGCAGGGAGCTACGAGCAGTACTTC CASSPGAGSYEQYF
TRBJ2-7 TRBD1 TRBV12-3/TRBV12-4 NA TGTGCCAGCAGGTGGACAGGGGGCGGGTACGAGCAGTACTTC CASRWTGGGYEQYF
TRBJ1-1 TRBD1 TRBV15 NA TGTGCCACCAGCAGTGAGGGGGCACTGAACACTGAAGCTTTCTTT CATSSEGALNTEAFF
TRBJ2-7 TRBD1 TRBV7-9 NA TGTGCCAGCAGCGTCGGTGCAGGGGGTACTTACGAGCAGTACTTC CASSVGAGGTYEQYF
TRBJ2-2 NA TRBV6-2/TRBV6-3 few TGTGCCAGCACCATCGACACAGGGTTCACAACCGGGGAGCTGTTTTTT CASTIDTGFTTGELFF
TRBJ2-1 TRBD2 TRBV9 NA TGTGCCAGCAGCACGACTAGCGGGATTTACAATGAGCAGTTCTTC CASSTTSGIYNEQFF
TRBJ2-7 TRBD2 TRBV20-1 once TGCAGTGCTAGGGACGGGACTAGCGGGGGGACCTACGAGCAGTACTTC CSARDGTSGGTYEQYF
TRBJ2-7 TRBD1 TRBV5-1 NA TGCGCCAGCAGCCCGGAGCAGACAGGGCGAGATGAGCAGTACTTC CASSPEQTGRDEQYF
TRBJ2-5 NA TRBV7-9 NA TGTGCCAGCAGCCATGGACTCTTTTCCCAAGAGACCCAGTACTTC CASSHGLFSQETQYF
TRBJ2-5 NA TRBV5-1 few TGCGCCAGCAGCTCATCCCAGGAGTCGGAGACCCAGTACTTC CASSSSQESETQYF
TRBJ1-2 NA TRBV24-1 NA TGTGCCACCAGTTTTCAGGGGCAAGGCTACACCTTC CATSFQGQGYTF
TRBJ2-1 TRBD1 TRBV5-1 many TGCGCCAGCAGCTTACCGGGACAGGGGGCTGGTGGGCAGTTCTTC CASSLPGQGAGGQFF
TRBJ1-5 TRBD1 TRBV18 many TGTGCCAGCTCACCACCCGGGACAGGGCTGAATCAGCCCCAGCATTTT CASSPPGTGLNQPQHF
TRBJ2-7 TRBD2 TRBV15 few TGTGCCACCAGCAAGGGACTAGCGGGGACCTACGAGCAGTACTTC CATSKGLAGTYEQYF
TRBJ2-7 TRBD1 TRBV7-9 few TGTGCCAGCAGCTTCGGGACAGGGGCTTTCTACGAGCAGTACTTC CASSFGTGAFYEQYF
TRBJ2-7 NA TRBV10-3 NA TGTGCCATCAGCGAGAGGGCGGGACGGCCCTACGAGCAGTACTTC CAISERAGRPYEQYF
TRBJ1-1 NA TRBV24-1 NA TGTGCCACCAGTGATTTCCCGGGGACTGAAGCTTTCTTT CATSDFPGTEAFF
TRBJ2-6 NA TRBV7-9 NA TGTGCCAGCAGCTTAGAGGACGTGCTTAGCACTGGGGCCAACGTCCTGACTTTC CASSLEDVLSTGANVLTF
TRBJ1-1 NA TRBV10-3 NA TGTGCCATCAGTAAGCGGGAGGGCACTGAAGCTTTCTTT CAISKREGTEAFF
TRBJ2-3 NA TRBV20-1 once TGCAGTGCTAGAGGGACGGCGGGCACGATCTATACGCAGTATTTT CSARGTAGTIYTQYF
TRBJ2-7 NA TRBV19 NA TGTGCCAGTAGTATGGGAGGACAGGCCCACGAGCAGTACTTC CASSMGGQAHEQYF
TRBJ1-1 TRBD1 TRBV9 NA TGTGCCAGCTCACCAGCAGGGGGCAACACTGAAGCTTTCTTT CASSPAGGNTEAFF
TRBJ2-3 NA TRBV19 few TGTGCCAGTAGTATTGGTAACACAGATACGCAGTATTTT CASSIGNTDTQYF
TRBJ1-5 NA TRBV6-1 many TGTGCCAGCAGCCTCCAGCGGAATAGCAATCAGCCCCAGCATTTT CASSLQRNSNQPQHF
TRBJ2-7 TRBD1 TRBV24-1 NA TGTGCCACCGGGGACAGGGCGGGCGAGCAGTACTTC CATGDRAGEQYF
TRBJ2-1 NA TRBV7-9 many TGTGCCAGCAGCTTAATCGGGGAGAGCTCCTACAATGAGCAGTTCTTC CASSLIGESSYNEQFF
TRBJ1-2 NA TRBV12-3/TRBV12-4 many TGTGCCAGCTCCTCCGGGACAACCTATGGCTACACCTTC CASSSGTTYGYTF
TRBJ1-2 NA TRBV2 NA TGTGCCAACACCGCTGGTAGCTACACCTTC CANTAGSYTF
TRBJ1-1 NA TRBV7-2 NA TGTGCCAGCAGCTTCTCGGTGGGAACTGAAGCTTTCTTT CASSFSVGTEAFF
TRBJ2-7 NA TRBV10-3 many TGTGCCATCGAACCCGGGGATGAAAACGAGCAGTACTTC CAIEPGDENEQYF